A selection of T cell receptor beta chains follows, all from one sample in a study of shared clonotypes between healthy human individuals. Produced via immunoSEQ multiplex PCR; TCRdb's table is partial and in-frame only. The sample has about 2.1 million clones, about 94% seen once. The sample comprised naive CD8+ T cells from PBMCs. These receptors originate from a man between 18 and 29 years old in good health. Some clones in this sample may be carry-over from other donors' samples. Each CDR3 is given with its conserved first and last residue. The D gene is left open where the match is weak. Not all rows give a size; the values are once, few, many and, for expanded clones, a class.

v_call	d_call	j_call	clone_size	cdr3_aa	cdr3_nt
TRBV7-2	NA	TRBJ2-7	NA	CASSLGGDGYEQYF	TGTGCCAGCAGCTTGGGCGGGGATGGCTACGAGCAGTACTTC
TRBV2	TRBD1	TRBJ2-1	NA	CASSLGQGVYNEQFF	TGTGCCAGCAGTCTCGGACAGGGGGTCTACAATGAGCAGTTCTTC
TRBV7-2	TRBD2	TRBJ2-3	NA	CASSIGTSGRLDTQYF	TGTGCCAGCAGCATAGGGACTAGCGGGAGGTTGGATACGCAGTATTTT
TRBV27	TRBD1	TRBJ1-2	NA	CASFTGVDGYTF	TGTGCCAGCTTCACAGGGGTGGACGGCTACACCTTC
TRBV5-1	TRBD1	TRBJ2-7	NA	CASSSTGSAYEQYF	TGCGCCAGCAGCTCGACAGGGTCGGCCTACGAGCAGTACTTC
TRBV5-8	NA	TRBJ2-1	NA	CASSLRVRSYNEQFF	TGTGCCAGCAGCTTGCGGGTTAGGTCCTACAATGAGCAGTTCTTC
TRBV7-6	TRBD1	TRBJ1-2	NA	CASNQYSGGDYYGYTF	TGTGCCAGCAACCAATATTCAGGGGGCGATTACTATGGCTACACCTTC
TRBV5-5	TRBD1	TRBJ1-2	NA	CASSLGQGASYGYTF	TGTGCCAGCAGCTTGGGACAGGGGGCCAGCTATGGCTACACCTTC
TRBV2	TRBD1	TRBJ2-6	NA	CASSDRDRGRELTF	TGTGCCAGCAGTGACCGGGACAGGGGGCGAGAATTGACTTTC
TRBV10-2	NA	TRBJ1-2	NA	CASSEGANYGYTF	TGCGCCAGCAGTGAGGGAGCTAACTATGGCTACACCTTC
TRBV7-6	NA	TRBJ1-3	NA	CASTLDGNTIYF	TGTGCCAGCACCTTAGATGGAAACACCATATATTTT
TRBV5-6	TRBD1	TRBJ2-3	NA	CASSLGTGGIADTQYF	TGTGCCAGCAGCCTGGGGACAGGGGGCATCGCAGATACGCAGTATTTT
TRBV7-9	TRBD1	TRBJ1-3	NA	CASSLGQGDSGNTIYF	TGTGCCAGCAGCCTCGGACAGGGAGACTCTGGAAACACCATATATTTT
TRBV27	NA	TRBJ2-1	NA	CASNLKGEQFF	TGTGCCAGCAACCTCAAGGGCGAGCAGTTCTTC
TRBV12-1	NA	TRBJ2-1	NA	CASSSRTSWGSSGSYNEQFF	TGTGCCAGCAGCTCCCGCACCTCATGGGGCTCTAGCGGGAGCTACAATGAGCAGTTCTTC
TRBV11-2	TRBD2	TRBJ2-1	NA	CASSTRTSRSNEQFF	TGTGCCAGCAGCACCAGGACTAGTCGGAGCAATGAGCAGTTCTTC
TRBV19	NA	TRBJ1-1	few	CASPPPGGGRGGTEAFF	TGTGCCAGCCCTCCCCCCGGCGGGGGTAGAGGGGGCACTGAAGCTTTCTTT
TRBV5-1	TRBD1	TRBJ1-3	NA	CASSGEGTGFVPGNTIYF	TGCGCCAGCAGCGGAGAAGGGACAGGGTTTGTCCCCGGAAACACCATATATTTT
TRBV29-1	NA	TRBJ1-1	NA	CSVYRDNTEAFF	TGCAGCGTGTACCGGGATAACACTGAAGCTTTCTTT
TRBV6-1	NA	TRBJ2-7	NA	CASEPDSYYEQYF	TGTGCCAGCGAACCGGACAGTTACTACGAGCAGTACTTC
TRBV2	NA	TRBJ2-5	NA	CASSEYRTQETQYF	TGTGCCAGCAGTGAATACAGGACCCAAGAGACCCAGTACTTC
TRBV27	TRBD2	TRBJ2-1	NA	CASSSPWREGRGNEQFF	TGTGCCAGCAGTTCCCCTTGGCGGGAGGGTAGGGGCAATGAGCAGTTCTTC
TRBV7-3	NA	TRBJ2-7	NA	CASSPGGSVYEQYF	TGTGCCAGCAGCCCCGGGGGTTCAGTCTACGAGCAGTACTTC
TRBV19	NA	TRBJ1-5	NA	CASSISNQPQHF	TGTGCCAGTAGTATCAGCAATCAGCCCCAGCATTTT
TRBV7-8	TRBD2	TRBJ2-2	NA	CASSFILAGASTGELFF	TGTGCCAGCAGCTTCATACTAGCGGGAGCTTCGACCGGGGAGCTGTTTTTT
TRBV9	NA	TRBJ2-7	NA	CASSGGTPSYEQYF	TGTGCCAGCAGCGGCGGGACACCGTCCTACGAGCAGTACTTC
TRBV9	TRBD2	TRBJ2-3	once	CASSVLAERTDTQYF	TGTGCCAGCAGCGTCCTAGCGGAGCGCACAGATACGCAGTATTTT
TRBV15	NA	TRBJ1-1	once	CATSGLNTEAFF	TGTGCCACCAGCGGCTTGAACACTGAAGCTTTCTTT
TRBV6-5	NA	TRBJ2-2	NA	CASSTETGELFF	TGTGCCAGCAGTACCGAGACCGGGGAGCTGTTTTTT
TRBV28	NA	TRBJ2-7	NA	CASSMDGSHEQYF	TGTGCCAGCAGTATGGACGGTTCTCACGAGCAGTACTTC
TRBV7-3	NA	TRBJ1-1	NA	CASRGSSALNTEAFF	TGTGCCAGCAGGGGGAGTTCGGCCTTGAACACTGAAGCTTTCTTT
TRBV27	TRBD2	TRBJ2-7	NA	CASSSGQTTVLAGGYEQYF	TGTGCCAGCAGTTCGGGGCAAACGACTGTTTTAGCGGGAGGCTACGAGCAGTACTTC
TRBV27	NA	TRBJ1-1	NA	CASSLWGGNTEAFF	TGTGCCAGCAGTTTATGGGGGGGGAACACTGAAGCTTTCTTT
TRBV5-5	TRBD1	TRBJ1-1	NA	CASSPTWTGRMNTEAFF	TGTGCCAGCAGCCCAACCTGGACAGGGAGGATGAACACTGAAGCTTTCTTT
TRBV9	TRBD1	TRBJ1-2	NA	CASSDTGASYGYTF	TGTGCCAGCAGCGATACAGGGGCCAGCTATGGCTACACCTTC
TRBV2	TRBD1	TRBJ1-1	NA	CAFLTGSENTEAFF	TGTGCCTTTCTGACAGGGAGTGAGAACACTGAAGCTTTCTTT
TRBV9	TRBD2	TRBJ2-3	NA	CASSETSGSADTQYF	TGTGCCAGCAGCGAGACTAGCGGGAGCGCCGATACGCAGTATTTT
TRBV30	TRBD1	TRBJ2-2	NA	CAWSPPYRGPGELFF	TGTGCCTGGAGTCCTCCATACAGGGGGCCCGGGGAGCTGTTTTTT
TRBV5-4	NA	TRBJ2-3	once	CASSLGVDTQYF	TGTGCCAGCAGCCTAGGGGTGGATACGCAGTATTTT
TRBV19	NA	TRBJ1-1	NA	CASTIGSTEAFF	TGTGCCAGTACGATTGGGAGCACTGAAGCTTTCTTT
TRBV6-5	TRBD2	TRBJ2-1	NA	CASSTGTSEVF	TGTGCCAGCAGTACCGGGACTAGCGAGGTCTTC
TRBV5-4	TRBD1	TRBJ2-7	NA	CASSARDRVTYEQYF	TGTGCCAGCAGCGCCCGGGACAGGGTCACCTACGAGCAGTACTTC
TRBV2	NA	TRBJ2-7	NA	CASSEESWYEQYF	TGTGCCAGCAGTGAAGAGAGTTGGTACGAGCAGTACTTC
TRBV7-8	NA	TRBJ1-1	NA	CASSSVNTEAFF	TGTGCCAGCAGCTCCGTGAACACTGAAGCTTTCTTT
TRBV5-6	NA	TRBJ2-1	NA	CASSFQVGGRKVDEQFF	TGTGCCAGCAGCTTTCAGGTTGGGGGGAGGAAGGTTGATGAGCAGTTCTTC
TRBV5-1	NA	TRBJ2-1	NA	CASSLGNEQFF	TGCGCCAGCAGCTTAGGGAATGAGCAGTTCTTC
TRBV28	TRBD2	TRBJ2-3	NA	CASSSPLAGESTDTQYF	TGTGCCAGCAGTTCACCGCTAGCGGGAGAGAGCACAGATACGCAGTATTTT
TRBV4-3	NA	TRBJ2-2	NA	CASSQEGGQNTGELFF	TGCGCCAGCAGCCAAGAGGGGGGACAGAACACCGGGGAGCTGTTTTTT
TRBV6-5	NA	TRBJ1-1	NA	CASSYHLQGGTEAFF	TGTGCCAGCAGTTATCATTTACAGGGTGGCACTGAAGCTTTCTTT
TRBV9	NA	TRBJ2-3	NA	CASSVVGAGTDTQYF	TGTGCCAGCAGCGTAGTCGGAGCGGGCACAGATACGCAGTATTTT
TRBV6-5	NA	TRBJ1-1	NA	CASSYIKGNTEAFF	TGTGCCAGCAGTTATATTAAGGGGAACACTGAAGCTTTCTTT
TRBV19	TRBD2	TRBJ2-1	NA	CASSVGLAGGRYNEQFF	TGTGCCAGTAGTGTGGGACTAGCGGGAGGCCGTTACAATGAGCAGTTCTTC